Below are 24 T cell receptor beta chains sequenced from a single sample in a study of radiation and T cells in renal cell carcinoma. Only in-frame clones appear in the TCRdb table, and some are missing; sequencing was by immunoSEQ multiplex PCR. The sample holds 140,000 to 150,000 clones, around 90% seen once. Time point specified: baseline pretreatment blood. As for treatment: 15 Gy SBRT to primary tumor, nephrectomy 4 weeks later. The material was blood, obtained from a patient whose treatment included radiotherapy and nephrectomy. All receptors come from a woman in her 70s with renal cell carcinoma.

Comments on this clone: The CDR3 ends on some other residue instead of the conserved phenylalanine or tryptophan, so this is likely a read error. V and J are TRBV9 and TRBJ1-6; TRBD1 is a possible D gene (5 bases). The CDR3 loop spans 15 amino acids. The V gene's germline CDR1 is SGDLS and CDR2 YYNGEE. With 0 bases removed from V and 7 bases from J, the gap between germline ends came to 11 bases. The CDR3 nucleotides read TGTGCCAGCAGCGTAGGTCAGCAGGGAAATTCACCCCTCCACCTT. This translates into CASSVGQQGNSPLHL.

The rearrangement uses TRBV9 and TRBJ2-7, with TRBD1 matching over 7 bases. The CDR3 is made up of 13 amino acids. After removal of 4 bases from V and 6 bases from J, the junction contained 7 bases not matched to a gene. Germline values: CDR1 SGDLS, CDR2 YYNGEE. CDR3 region: CASSTSGQAEQYF. The CDR3 nucleotides are TGTGCCAGCAGCACATCAGGACAGGCCGAGCAGTACTTC.

This chain uses TRBV5-1 with TRBJ2-2; 7 bases map to TRBD1. The CDR3 sequence is 14 residues long. Germline-derived CDR1 and CDR2 are SGHRS and YFSETQ. Unmatched junction bases numbered 4, after V lost 1 base and J lost 7 bases. CDR3 nucleotides: TGCGCCAGCAGCTTGCGTCAGGGGGTCGGGGAGCTGTTTTTT. Amino acid sequence: CASSLRQGVGELFF.

V gene TRBV19 combines with J gene TRBJ2-7; D remains unclear. The CDR3 runs to 13 residues. The V gene's germline CDR1 is LNHDA and CDR2 SQIVND (reference sequence). V shed 4 bases and J shed 6 bases, with 13 bases lying between them. CDR3 DNA: TGTGCCAGTAGTACCCGATGGGCCTCCGAGCAGTACTTC. Its translation is CASSTRWASEQYF.

The V call is TRBV7-9, the J call TRBJ1-2; maybe TRBD1 (5 bases). Germline V gene lookup returns CDR1 SEHNR and CDR2 FQNEAQ (reference sequence). CDR3 length: 13 residues. Trimming left V 4 bases short and J 8 bases short, with 14 bases between. The CDR3 DNA reads as TGTGCCAGCAGCTCCGGGGGGAAACGGGGCTACACCTTC. Translation gives CASSSGGKRGYTF.

This clone was found once. The CDR3 DNA reads as TGTGCCTGGTATCAGGGGGCCGGGGAGCTGTTTTTT. Its translation is CAWYQGAGELFF. The rearrangement uses TRBV30 and TRBJ2-2, with TRBD1 identical over 7 bases. The V segment lost 5 bases and the J segment 6 bases; nucleotides outside the gene matches: 3. CDR3 length equals 12 residues. Germline V gene sequence: CDR1 GTSNPN, CDR2 SVGIG (reference sequence).

The rearrangement uses TRBV11-1 and TRBJ2-3; 11 bases are shared with TRBD2. The CDR3 loop spans 16 amino acids. Per the germline V gene, CDR1 is SGHAT and CDR2 is FQDESV (reference sequence). Trimming took 5 bases from V and 5 from J; bases not matched to a gene: 9. In nucleotides, the CDR3 is TGTGCCAGCAGCGAAAGTAGCGGGGGGGCTGAAGATACGCAGTATTTT. Translation gives CASSESSGGAEDTQYF.

This chain joins TRBV6-6 and TRBJ2-7, with D possibly TRBD1 on 5 matching bases. V shed 0 bases and J shed 5 bases, with 11 bases lying between them. The CDR3 totals 14 residues. Germline V gene data show CDR1 as MNHNY and CDR2 as SVGAGI (reference sequence). CDR3 region: CASSYSPRGNEQYF. DNA for the CDR3: TGTGCCAGCAGTTACTCGCCTAGGGGAAACGAGCAGTACTTC.

The chain has TRBV5-5 and TRBJ2-7, with D possibly TRBD2 on 5 matching bases. Germline loops: CDR1 SGHKS, CDR2 YYEKEE (reference sequence). V dropped 1 base and J dropped 1 base, with 12 bases sitting between them. The CDR3 loop spans 15 amino acids. This CDR3 reads CASSLRTAPSYEQYF. CDR3 sequence (DNA): TGTGCCAGCAGCTTGCGGACTGCCCCATCCTACGAGCAGTACTTC.

The chain is built from TRBV4-2 and TRBJ1-4; D possibly corresponds to TRBD1 (6 bases). Germline V gene data show CDR1 as LGHNA and CDR2 as YNFKEQ. V was pared by 4 bases and J by 8 bases, with 17 bases between. The CDR3 runs 15 residues. CDR3 sequence: CASSLDSSRVEKLFF. DNA for the CDR3: TGTGCCAGCAGCCTGGACAGTTCGAGAGTGGAAAAACTGTTTTTT.

This sequence joins TRBV19 and TRBJ1-5; 8 nucleotides match TRBD1. The CDR3 sequence is 15 residues long. Per germline, CDR1 LNHDA and CDR2 SQIVND (reference sequence). J gave up 3 bases and V 8 bases, and 9 bases lay outside the gene matches. CDR3 nucleotide sequence: TGTGCCAGTGGTCCGGGACAGGACATCAATCAGCCCCAGCATTTT. Translation: CASGPGQDINQPQHF.

The V gene is TRBV21-1, the J gene TRBJ2-1; the D segment call TRBD2 is taken from the table without a DNA check. TRBV21-1 is a documented pseudogene. The CDR3 spans 19 residues. The CDR3 protein is CASSKAYGRAGGLRIEQFF. The CDR3, as DNA: TGTGCCAGCAGCAAAGCGTATGGAAGAGCGGGGGGCCTTCGTATTGAGCAGTTCTTC.

This chain uses TRBV2 with TRBJ1-6; 9 bases line up with TRBD1. Trimming took 8 bases from V and 7 from J; bases not matched to a gene: 6. This CDR3 contains 14 residues. Germline V lookup: CDR1 SNHLY, CDR2 FYNNEI. DNA of the CDR3: TGTGCCAGCGTACGGGACAGGGAAAATTCACCCCTCCACTTT. Encoded protein: CASVRDRENSPLHF.

The genes are TRBV19 and TRBJ1-2; D is unclear. The CDR3 contains 14 residues. The V end was cut by 8 bases, the J end by 0 bases, with 13 bases between. The germline V gene encodes CDR1 LNHDA and CDR2 SQIVND (reference sequence). The CDR3 DNA sequence: TGTGCCAGTTCCTTCGGAACTACTAACTATGGCTACACCTTC. Translation: CASSFGTTNYGYTF. Full variable domain (rest looked up from reference TRBV19 and TRBJ1-2): DGGITQSPKYLFRKEGQNVTLSCEQNLNHDAMYWYRQDPGQGLRLIYYSQIVNDFQKGDIAEGYSVSREKKESFPLTVTSAQKNPTAFYLCASSFGTTNYGYTFGSGTRLTVV.

This chain connects TRBV7-2 to TRBJ1-1, with 7 bases fitting TRBD1. This CDR3 is 13 amino acids long. From germline, CDR1 is SGHTA and CDR2 FQGNSA. The V and J ends lost 3 bases and 6 bases, in that order; junction bases with no gene match: 4. CDR3 amino acids: CASSFTGTAEAFF. The CDR3 nucleotides are TGTGCCAGCAGCTTTACTGGGACAGCTGAAGCTTTCTTT.

The CDR3, as DNA: TGTGCCAGCAGTCTCCCGGGACCTGAGACCCAGTACTTC. This translates into CASSLPGPETQYF. The chain couples TRBV6-5 to TRBJ2-5; D possibly uses TRBD1 or TRBD2 (5 bases each). Germline values: CDR1 MNHEY, CDR2 SVGAGI. The CDR3 totals 13 residues. V was trimmed by 5 bases and J by 5 bases, leaving 12 bases between them.

The sample holds one count of this clone. This chain connects TRBV6-5 to TRBJ1-2; the match to TRBD1 covers 10 bases. CDR3 length: 14 residues. V lost 5 bases and J lost 8; bases outside the gene matches: 8. From germline, CDR1 is MNHEY and CDR2 SVGAGI. The CDR3 DNA follows: TGTGCCAGCAGTCGCCGACAGGGGGCGGGAGGCTACACCTTC. This encodes CASSRRQGAGGYTF.

The rearrangement joins TRBV7-8 to TRBJ1-4; no definite D call. The V gene's germline CDR1 is SGHVS and CDR2 FQNEAQ. Trimming shortened V by 1 base and J by 8 bases, and 14 bases separated the two germline ends. This CDR3 is 15 amino acids long. The CDR3 DNA follows: TGTGCCAGCAGCTTAGGGGCGCAGTCCAGCGAAAAACTGTTTTTT. Translation gives CASSLGAQSSEKLFF.

The J gene is TRBJ2-1, the V gene TRBV29-1, with 14 bases that match TRBD2. The CDR3 sequence is 19 residues long. CDR1 SQVTM and CDR2 ANQGSEA come from the germline V gene. V lost 0 bases, J lost 4 bases, and 11 bases stayed unmatched. CDR3 nucleotides: TGCAGCGTTGAAGATCCTTTGACTAGCGGGGGGGCGGGATACAATGAGCAGTTCTTC. Its translation is CSVEDPLTSGGAGYNEQFF.

The table lists this clone with a count of one. This rearrangement joins TRBV7-8 to TRBJ1-5; D might be TRBD1 (6 bases). Germline values: CDR1 SGHVS, CDR2 FQNEAQ. The CDR3 length is 18 residues. The V end was cut by 2 bases, the J end by 7 bases, with 24 bases between. The CDR3 DNA follows: TGTGCCAGCAGCTTAAATAACGGACAGAGGGTCTCCACCCAGCCCCAGCATTTT. Residues: CASSLNNGQRVSTQPQHF.

This chain joins TRBV5-1 and TRBJ2-7, with TRBD1 identical over 7 bases. In germline, CDR1 is SGHRS, CDR2 YFSETQ. The CDR3 has 14 residues. V gave up 2 bases and J gave up 4 bases; unmatched junction bases: 6. CDR3 sequence: CASSLEGAFYEQYF. The CDR3 nucleotides are TGCGCCAGCAGCTTAGAGGGGGCGTTTTACGAGCAGTACTTC. Supplemented by reference TRBV5-1 and TRBJ2-7, the full variable domain reads KAGVTQTPRYLIKTRGQQVTLSCSPISGHRSVSWYQQTPGQGLQFLFEYFSETQRNKGNFPGRFSGRQFSNSRSEMNVSTLELGDSALYLCASSLEGAFYEQYFGPGTRLTVT.

For this clone: The junction differs from germline at one of its ends, possibly a read error. This chain uses TRBV13 with TRBJ2-2; D is ambiguous. CDR3 length: 15 amino acids. Germline V gene lookup returns CDR1 PRHDT and CDR2 FYEKMQ (reference sequence). CDR3 nucleotides: TGTGCCAGCTGCTTAAGGGCCCTGAACACCGGGGAGCTGTTTTTT. Translated: CASCLRALNTGELFF.

V gene TRBV7-3 combines with J gene TRBJ2-7, with 12 positions matching TRBD1. V trimming: 5 bases; J trimming: 6 bases; junction bases outside the gene matches: 8. Germline V gene sequence: CDR1 SGHTA, CDR2 FQGTGA. The CDR3 is made up of 15 amino acids. CDR3 sequence reads: CASSEQPGQGAEQYF. CDR3 bases: TGTGCCAGCAGCGAACAGCCGGGACAGGGGGCCGAGCAGTACTTC.

The V and J genes are TRBV11-1 and TRBJ2-5; D is unresolved. Deletions cut 4 bases from V and 3 bases from J, with 15 bases between. CDR1 and CDR2 (germline): SGHAT, FQDESV (reference sequence). The CDR3 length is 15 residues. CDR3 in DNA: TGTGCCAGCAGCTCGCCTTTCTCCGACGAAGAGACCCAGTACTTC. It codes for CASSSPFSDEETQYF. The whole variable domain, filled in from reference TRBV11-1 and TRBJ2-5, reads EAEVAQSPRYKITEKSQAVAFWCDPISGHATLYWYRQILGQGPELLVQFQDESVVDDSQLPKDRFSAERLKGVDSTLKIQPAELGDSAMYLCASSSPFSDEETQYFGPGTRLLVL.